The subject of this entry is one T cell receptor beta chain. This sample is part of a study of blood T cell repertoires in COVID-19. Study-wide context: The United States, Italy and Spain were the sources of the acute and convalescent COVID-19 samples.

In the study's own analysis: Reference gene primer amplification in the assay estimated nucleated cell counts. This table comes from immunoSEQ multiplex PCR, and its TCRdb copy is limited to in-frame clones, with some not included. The V and J calls and clone size are taken from that table; D and trimming were inferred from the DNA. The table shows 200,000 to 250,000 clones, with around 86% occurring only once. The V gene end was trimmed by 6 bases and the J gene end by 4 bases; junction bases not matched to a gene: 9. The V gene's germline CDR1 is ENHRY and CDR2 SYGVKD. This CDR3 is 15 amino acids long.

Sequenced input: peripheral blood. The sequence was collected from a man in his forties or fifties with acute or convalescent COVID-19. The V and J genes are TRBV10-3 and TRBJ1-5; 7 positions match TRBD1. Here the CDR3 reads CAIRQRDSQNQPQHF. The CDR3, as DNA: TGTGCCATCAGACAACGGGACAGCCAGAATCAGCCCCAGCATTTT.